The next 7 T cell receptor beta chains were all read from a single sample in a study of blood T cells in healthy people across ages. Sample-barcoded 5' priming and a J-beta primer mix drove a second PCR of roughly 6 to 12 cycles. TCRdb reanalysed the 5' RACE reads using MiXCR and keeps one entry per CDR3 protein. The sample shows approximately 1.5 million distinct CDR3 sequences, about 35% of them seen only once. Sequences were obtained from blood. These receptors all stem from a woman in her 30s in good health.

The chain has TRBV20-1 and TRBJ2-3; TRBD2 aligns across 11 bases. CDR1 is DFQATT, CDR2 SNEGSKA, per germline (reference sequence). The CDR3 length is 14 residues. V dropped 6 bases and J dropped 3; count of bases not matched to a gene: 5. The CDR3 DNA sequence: TGCAGTGCCACTAGCGGGGGCCTAACAGATACGCAGTATTTT. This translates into CSATSGGLTDTQYF.

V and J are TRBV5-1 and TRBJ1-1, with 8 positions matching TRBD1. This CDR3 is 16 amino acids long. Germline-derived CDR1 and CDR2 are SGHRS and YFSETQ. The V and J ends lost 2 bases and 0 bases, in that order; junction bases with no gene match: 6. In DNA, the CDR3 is TGCGCCAGCAGCTTCGGAGGGACAGGTCTGAACACTGAAGCTTTCTTT. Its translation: CASSFGGTGLNTEAFF.

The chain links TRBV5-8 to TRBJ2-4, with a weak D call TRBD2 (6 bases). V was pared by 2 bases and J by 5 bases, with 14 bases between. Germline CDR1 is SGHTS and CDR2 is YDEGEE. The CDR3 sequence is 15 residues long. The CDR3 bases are TGTGCCAGCAGCTTTGGGAGGTCGGTTCAAAACATTCAGTACTTC. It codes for CASSFGRSVQNIQYF.

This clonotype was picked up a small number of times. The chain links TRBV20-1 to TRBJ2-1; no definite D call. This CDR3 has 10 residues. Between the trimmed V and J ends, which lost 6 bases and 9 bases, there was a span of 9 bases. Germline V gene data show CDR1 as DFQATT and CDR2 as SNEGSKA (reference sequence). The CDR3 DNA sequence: TGCAGTGCATTAAGCCTTGAGCAGTTCTTC. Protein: CSALSLEQFF.

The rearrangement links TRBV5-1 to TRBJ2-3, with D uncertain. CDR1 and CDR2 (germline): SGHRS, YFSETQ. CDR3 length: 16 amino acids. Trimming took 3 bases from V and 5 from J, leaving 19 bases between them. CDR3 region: CASSSAGPYGEDTQYF. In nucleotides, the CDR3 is TGCGCCAGCAGCTCGGCCGGGCCCTACGGCGAAGATACGCAGTATTTT.

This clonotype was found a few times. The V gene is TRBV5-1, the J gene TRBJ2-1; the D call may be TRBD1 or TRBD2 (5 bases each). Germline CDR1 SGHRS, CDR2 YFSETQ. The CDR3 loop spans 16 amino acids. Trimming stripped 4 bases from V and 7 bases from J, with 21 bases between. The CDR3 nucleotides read TGCGCCAGCAGCCCGGGGACGCGGATTCCCCCGAATGAGCAGTTCTTC. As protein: CASSPGTRIPPNEQFF.

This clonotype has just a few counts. CDR3 sequence: CSAQGGAKITEAFF. The CDR3 coding sequence is TGCAGTGCCCAAGGGGGGGCAAAGATCACTGAAGCTTTCTTT. The rearrangement joins TRBV20-1 to TRBJ1-1; possibly TRBD1 for D (6 bases). The germline V and J ends were trimmed by 6 bases and 4 bases, with 18 bases remaining between them. The CDR3 runs to 14 residues. Germline CDR1 reads DFQATT; CDR2 reads SNEGSKA (reference sequence).